One T cell receptor (beta chain) is described in this entry. Antigen unknown. 13 Jbeta primers and 60 Vbeta primers were used for the PCR. Assay used: immunoSEQ multiplex PCR; TCRdb lists only in-frame clones, some missing. The data contain 100,000 to 150,000 clones, roughly 79% of them singletons. This entry belongs to a study of cytomegalovirus exposure and HLA in healthy donors. Turning to the study itself: Unique TCRs from HLA-typed donors, 65 million to 85 million of them, were held in an early data release.

Findings and limits, study-wide: Roughly even sequencing depth across donors was the assumption behind the presence/absence analyses. Among the CMV-associated chains, a few were confirmed in vitro as specific for CMV antigens. Previous analysis showed most TCR beta V segments were productive about 90% or about 30% of the time.

Germline V gene sequence: CDR1 LNHNV, CDR2 YYDKDF (reference sequence). This CDR3 has 17 amino acids. J lost 4 bases, V lost 0 bases, and 9 bases had no gene match. Sequencing input: PBMCs. The chain is built from TRBV15 and TRBJ1-5, with 7 nucleotides matching TRBD1. The TCR was taken from a man younger than 30 in good health and CMV-seronegative. The CDR3, as DNA: TGTGCCACCAGCAGAGATCGTGGGACAGCCTCAAATCAGCCCCAGCATTTT. This encodes CATSRDRGTASNQPQHF.